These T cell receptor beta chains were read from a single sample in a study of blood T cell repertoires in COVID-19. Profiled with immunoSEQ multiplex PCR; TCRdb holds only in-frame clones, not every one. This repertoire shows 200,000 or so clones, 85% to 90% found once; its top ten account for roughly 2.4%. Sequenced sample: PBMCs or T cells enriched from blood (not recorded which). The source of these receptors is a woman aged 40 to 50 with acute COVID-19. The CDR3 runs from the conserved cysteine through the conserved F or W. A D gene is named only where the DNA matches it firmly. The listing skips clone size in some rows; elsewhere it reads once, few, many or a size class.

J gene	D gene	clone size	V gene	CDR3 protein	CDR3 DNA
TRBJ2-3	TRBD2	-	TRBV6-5	CASSYGGDYTQYF	TGTGCCAGCAGTTACGGGGGGGATTATACGCAGTATTTT
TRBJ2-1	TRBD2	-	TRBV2	CASRQQRGAYNEQFF	TGTGCCAGCAGACAACAGCGGGGGGCATACAATGAGCAGTTCTTC
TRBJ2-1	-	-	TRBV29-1	CSATTGYEQFF	TGCAGCGCCACCACAGGGTATGAGCAGTTCTTC
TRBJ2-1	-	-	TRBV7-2	CASSPDMAGSRNEQFF	TGTGCCAGCAGCCCAGACATGGCCGGATCTCGCAATGAGCAGTTCTTC
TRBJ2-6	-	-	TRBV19	CASSRGGQSTGANVLTF	TGTGCCAGTAGTCGGGGGGGACAGTCGACTGGGGCCAACGTCCTGACTTTC
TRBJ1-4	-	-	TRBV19	CASSITKSTATNEKLFF	TGTGCCAGTAGTATAACGAAGAGTACCGCAACTAATGAAAAACTGTTTTTT
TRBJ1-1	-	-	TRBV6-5	CASSYEAGPNTEAFF	TGTGCCAGCAGTTACGAGGCAGGGCCGAACACTGAAGCTTTCTTT
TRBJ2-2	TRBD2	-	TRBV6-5	CASSYSPGGPTGELFF	TGTGCCAGCAGTTACTCACCGGGAGGGCCAACCGGGGAGCTGTTTTTT
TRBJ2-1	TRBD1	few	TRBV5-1	CASSPGQGNEQFF	TGCGCCAGCAGCCCGGGACAGGGCAATGAGCAGTTCTTC
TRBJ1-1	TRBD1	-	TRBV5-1	CASSVFRQGGNTEAFF	TGCGCCAGCAGCGTATTTCGACAGGGGGGGAACACTGAAGCTTTCTTT
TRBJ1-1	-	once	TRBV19	CASSLTDNTEAFF	TGTGCCAGTAGTTTAACAGATAACACTGAAGCTTTCTTT
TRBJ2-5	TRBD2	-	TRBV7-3	CASRQNSGGRRETQYF	TGTGCCAGCAGGCAAAACTCGGGCGGGAGACGTGAGACCCAGTACTTC
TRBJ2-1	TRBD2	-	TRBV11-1	CASSFPGLAGNEQFF	TGTGCCAGCAGCTTTCCGGGACTAGCGGGGAATGAGCAGTTCTTC
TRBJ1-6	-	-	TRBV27	CASAPLGGSYNSPLHF	TGTGCCAGCGCACCGTTGGGGGGCTCCTATAATTCACCCCTCCACTTT
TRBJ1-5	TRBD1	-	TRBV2	CASRGTGGNQPQHF	TGTGCCAGCAGGGGAACAGGGGGCAATCAGCCCCAGCATTTT
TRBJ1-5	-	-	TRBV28	CASSGGANQPQHF	TGTGCCAGCAGCGGGGGGGCTAATCAGCCCCAGCATTTT
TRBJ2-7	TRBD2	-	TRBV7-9	CASSLFSPGGMNEQYF	TGTGCCAGCAGCTTATTTTCCCCGGGGGGAATGAACGAGCAGTACTTC